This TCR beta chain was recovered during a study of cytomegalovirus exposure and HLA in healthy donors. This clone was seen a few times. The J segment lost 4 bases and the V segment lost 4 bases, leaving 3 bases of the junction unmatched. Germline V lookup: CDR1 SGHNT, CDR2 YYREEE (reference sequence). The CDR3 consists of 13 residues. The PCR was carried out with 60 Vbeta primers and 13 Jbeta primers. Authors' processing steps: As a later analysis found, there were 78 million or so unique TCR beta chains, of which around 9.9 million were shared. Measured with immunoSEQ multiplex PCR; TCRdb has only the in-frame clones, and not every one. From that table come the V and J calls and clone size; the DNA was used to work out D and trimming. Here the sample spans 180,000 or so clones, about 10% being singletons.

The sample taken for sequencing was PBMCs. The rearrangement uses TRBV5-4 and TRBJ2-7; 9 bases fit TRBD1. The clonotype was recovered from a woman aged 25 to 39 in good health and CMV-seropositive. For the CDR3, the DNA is TGTGCCAGCAGCAGGGACAGGGCGTACGAGCAGTACTTC. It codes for CASSRDRAYEQYF. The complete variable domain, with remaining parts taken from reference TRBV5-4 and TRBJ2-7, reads ETGVTQSPTHLIKTRGQQVTLRCSSQSGHNTVSWYQQALGQGPQFIFQYYREEENGRGNFPPRFSGLQFPNYSSELNVNALELDDSALYLCASSRDRAYEQYFGPGTRLTVT.